This TCR beta chain was sequenced for a study of Ad26.COV2.S vaccination and SARS-CoV-2 variants. Looking at the study overall: Ad26.COV2.S was injected intramuscularly once or twice, 56 days apart. Study findings and constraints: Vaccinees showed greater spike-specific TCR breadth than placebo recipients. Breadth of non-spike TCRs did not differ between vaccinees and placebo recipients. The analyses of TCR breadth and depth may have understated the size of total T cell responses.

About this clone itself: The antigen is not known.

This CDR3 is built from 15 residues. The germline CDR1 and CDR2 sequences are KGHSH and LQKENI. V lost 6 bases and J 5 bases, leaving 16 bases between the germline ends. The table came from immunoSEQ multiplex PCR; TCRdb's copy has only in-frame clones and leaves some out. The profile shows around 500,000 clones, nearly 90% of them singletons. The treatment is: approximately 18 received Ad26.COV2.S at low or high dose, single or two shots; roughly 5 received placebo; per-sample allocation not given. Collection of the samples took place on day 63 after the first injection of vaccine or placebo. The TCR was taken from a person aged 18 to 59 who received the Ad26.COV2.S COVID-19 vaccine or a placebo. This sequence joins TRBV18 and TRBJ1-4; D remains ambiguous. Sequenced material: peripheral blood, taken in a trial of Ad26.COV2.S vaccine versus placebo. DNA of the CDR3: TGTGCCAGCTCTACCCACCAGCCACCGAATGAAAAACTGTTTTTT. Protein product: CASSTHQPPNEKLFF.